One TCR beta chain is described in this entry. Its antigen remains unidentified. Base quality data are lacking; no much larger clone is found one base away. TCRbeta CDR3 regions were amplified from genomic DNA by means of the immunoSEQ Assay, a bias-controlled multiplex PCR. For the original study's pipeline: The number of nucleated cells in each sample was estimated by amplification of reference gene primers within the assay. To quantify the absolute abundance of each unique TCRbeta CDR3 rearrangement, sequence reads were collapsed and filtered. Productive Simpson clonality was computed per sample as the square root of Simpson's diversity index over productive rearrangements. TCRdb limited this immuneACCESS table to in-frame rearrangements with V and J called. A share of clones is missing; checked studies link under half to unresolved V genes, and the rest is unexplained. That table is the source of V, J and clone size, and D and trimming were worked out from the DNA. The sample contains nearly 300,000 clones, around 85% of them found a single time. The ten top clones hold more than 1.4% of the sample.

In Seattle, one collaborating source enrolled patients while the infection was active and tracked those patients longitudinally over the course of disease. Each collaborating institution followed its own protocols to collect whole blood in K2EDTA tubes. For TCRbeta analysis, collaborator samples were shipped as frozen whole blood, as isolated PBMCs, or as DNA extracted from either sample type. The entry originates in a study of blood T cell repertoires in COVID-19 (TCRdb year 2020). Study-wide context: Samples covering the acute and convalescent phases of COVID-19 were provided by collaborators in the United States, Italy and Spain. Where HLA class I and class II types were available, the types were taken from metadata supplied by the sample provider, not from assay-based typing. The repertoires were released in a freely available public database meant as a resource for research on the immune response to SARS-CoV-2. A de-identified subject ID, COVID-19 status, age in years and sex were almost always included in the sample metadata. Deeply sampled blood TCRbeta repertoires from subjects exposed to, actively infected with, or recovered from COVID-19 were included in the dataset. Samples came from the ongoing ImmuneRACE study (first 160 participants) plus 1,254 subjects from 6 global collaborators. The material from the prospective study consisted of cDNA or gDNA derived from T cells, B-cell-depleted T cells, or PBMCs. What the research found in general, with its limitations: How much clinical and demographic metadata was included differed by source and by participant, and the metadata was provided uncurated.

The CDR3 sequence holds 15 residues, the cysteine and phenylalanine included. Only the CDR3 part of the read is kept: 45 bases, read in frame from the first base. CDR1 and CDR2 (MNHEY, SVGAGI) derive from the germline V gene. V sheds 7 bases and J sheds 6 bases, leaving 19 bases between their ends. This TCR derives from a human donor with COVID-19, enrolled during active disease. The donor label of this sample is uncertain. This chain is built from TRBV6-5 and TRBJ2-1; possibly the D gene is TRBD2, per 5 matching bases. The source material was peripheral blood. The CDR3 in this case is CASTGGKRSGNEQFF. The sequenced DNA: TGTGCCAGCACGGGCGGCAAGCGGTCGGGCAATGAGCAGTTCTTC.